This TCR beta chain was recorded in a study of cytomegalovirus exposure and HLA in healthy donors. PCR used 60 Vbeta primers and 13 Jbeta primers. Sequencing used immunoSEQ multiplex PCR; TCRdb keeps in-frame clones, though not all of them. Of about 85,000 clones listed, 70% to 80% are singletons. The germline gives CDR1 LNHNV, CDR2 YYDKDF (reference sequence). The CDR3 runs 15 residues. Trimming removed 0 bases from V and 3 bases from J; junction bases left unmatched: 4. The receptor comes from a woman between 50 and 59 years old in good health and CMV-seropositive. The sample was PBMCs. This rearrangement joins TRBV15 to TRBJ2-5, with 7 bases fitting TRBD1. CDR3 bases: TGTGCCACCAGCAGAGAGTGGGACAGCAAAGAGACCCAGTACTTC. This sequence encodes CATSREWDSKETQYF.